This T cell receptor beta chain was recorded in a study of human T cells and chemical hapten exposure. In its sample, this clonotype was seen many times. TCRdb called the RACE reads again in MiXCR, with one record for every CDR3 protein. The table lists roughly 360,000 distinct CDR3 sequences, roughly 4.8% of them singletons. The time point denotes: patch test 1, 2 weeks after DPC sensitization. Stated treatment: therapeutic diphenylcyclopropenone sensitization with weekly scalp DPC. This sample comprised whole blood, obtained in connection with sensitization to the hapten diphenylcyclopropenone (DPC). This clonotype was sampled from a woman aged 45 to 65 with alopecia areata. Some clones in this sample may be carry-over from other donors' samples.

The CDR3, as DNA: TGTGCCAGCAGTTACTCGGTTACTCGAAACTACAATGAGCAGTTCTTC. This sequence encodes CASSYSVTRNYNEQFF. The rearrangement joins TRBV6-2 or TRBV6-3 to TRBJ2-1; D is uncertain. Germline loops: CDR1 MNHEY, CDR2 SVGEGT. Between the trimmed V and J ends, which lost 0 bases and 3 bases, there was a span of 12 bases. The CDR3 spans 16 residues.